Each of the 14 T cell receptor beta chains below was sequenced from the same sample in a study of blood T cell repertoires in COVID-19. Sequenced by immunoSEQ multiplex PCR; TCRdb stores in-frame clones only, minus some. The sample holds some 74,000 clones, roughly 80% seen once. Sequenced: peripheral blood. The receptors shown here come from a woman older than 75 with active or convalescent COVID-19.

This chain connects TRBV5-1 to TRBJ2-2, with 13 bases fitting TRBD2. With 7 bases clipped from V and 5 bases from J, the junction kept 17 bases outside the gene matches. Germline lookup yields CDR1 SGHRS and CDR2 YFSETQ. The CDR3 loop spans 19 amino acids. CDR3 region: CASDRTSGSGGIRTGELFF. CDR3 nucleotides: TGCGCCAGCGATAGGACTAGCGGGAGTGGGGGCATTCGAACCGGGGAGCTGTTTTTT.

The chain combines TRBV5-6 with TRBJ2-7; 7 nucleotides agree with TRBD2. V shed 5 bases, J shed 2 bases, and the junction held 7 bases outside the gene matches. Germline CDR1 and CDR2: SGHDT and YYEEEE. CDR3 size: 14 residues. The CDR3 region has the DNA TGTGCCAGCAGACCGGGGAGCGGGACCTACGAGCAGTACTTC. This codes for CASRPGSGTYEQYF.

This clone showed up just a few times. V is TRBV11-2 and J is TRBJ1-2; D is perhaps TRBD1 (5 bases). Germline CDR1 SGHAT, CDR2 FQNNGV. This CDR3 has 13 amino acids. V gave up 7 bases and J gave up 4 bases, with 13 bases separating them. The CDR3 loop reads CASTLTGVYGYTF. As DNA, the CDR3 is TGTGCCAGCACCTTGACGGGGGTCTATGGCTACACCTTC. The whole variable domain, remainder taken from reference TRBV11-2 and TRBJ1-2, is EAGVAQSPRYKIIEKRQSVAFWCNPISGHATLYWYQQILGQGPKLLIQFQNNGVVDDSQLPKDRFSAERLKGVDSTLKIQPAKLEDSAVYLCASTLTGVYGYTFGSGTRLTVV.

This clone is a singleton in its sample. DNA for the CDR3: TGTGCCAGCTCACCAGTCCAACAGGGGAACTATGGCTACACCTTC. Translation: CASSPVQQGNYGYTF. The chain employs TRBV18 and TRBJ1-2; 7 bases line up with TRBD1. J was trimmed by 2 bases and V by 2 bases; bases with no gene match: 5. Germline V gives CDR1 KGHSH, CDR2 LQKENI. The CDR3 covers 15 residues.

This chain joins TRBV4-1 and TRBJ2-7; 10 positions agree with TRBD1. The CDR3 is 15 amino acids. J was trimmed by 4 bases and V by 5 bases; bases with no gene match: 8. The germline V gene encodes CDR1 MGHRA and CDR2 YSYEKL. CDR3 sequence (DNA): TGCGCCAGCAGCAACCCGGGACAGGGGCGATACGAGCAGTACTTC. Translated, it gives CASSNPGQGRYEQYF.

V is TRBV5-8 and J is TRBJ2-7; D call uncertain. The ends were cut back, 7 bases at V and 7 bases at J, with 3 bases in the middle. The germline V gene encodes CDR1 SGHTS and CDR2 YDEGEE. The CDR3 loop spans 8 amino acids. The CDR3 DNA reads TGTGCCAGCCCTGAGCAGTACTTC. This sequence encodes CASPEQYF.

The chain has TRBV5-1 and TRBJ2-5; TRBD1 agrees at 10 bases. Germline V CDR1 and CDR2: SGHRS, YFSETQ. The CDR3 is 14 amino acids. J gave up 3 bases and V 4 bases, and 3 bases lay outside the gene matches. CDR3 DNA: TGCGCCAGCAGCCGACAGGGGGCGGAAGAGACCCAGTACTTC. It specifies CASSRQGAEETQYF.

The chain carries TRBV28 and TRBJ2-3; 8 bases are shared with TRBD2. Germline assignment: CDR1 MDHEN and CDR2 SYDVKM. The CDR3 totals 17 residues. J lost 7 bases, V lost 2 bases, and 14 bases had no gene match. CDR3 region: CASSLVAGAGVSNTQYF. In nucleotides, the CDR3 is TGTGCCAGCAGTTTAGTGGCGGGAGCGGGAGTGTCAAATACGCAGTATTTT.

The V and J genes are TRBV10-3 and TRBJ2-3; 11 bases fit TRBD1. This CDR3 is 15 amino acids long. V lost 5 bases to trimming and J lost 3 bases; unmatched junction nucleotides: 4. CDR1 and CDR2 (germline): ENHRY, SYGVKD. CDR3 coding DNA: TGTGCCATCAGTATAGGGACAGGGGGGACAGATACGCAGTATTTT. Its protein is CAISIGTGGTDTQYF.

This clone was seen only once. The J gene is TRBJ1-1, the V gene TRBV7-9; no clear D. The length of the CDR3 is 12 residues. Trimming pared 1 base from V and 10 bases from J, leaving 10 bases between. CDR1 SEHNR and CDR2 FQNEAQ come from the germline V gene (reference sequence). The CDR3 reads CASSLESGGAFF. Written as DNA, the CDR3 is TGTGCCAGCAGCTTAGAATCGGGTGGAGCTTTCTTT. The entire variable domain, with the rest obtained from reference TRBV7-9 and TRBJ1-1, is as follows: DTGVSQNPRHKITKRGQNVTFRCDPISEHNRLYWYRQTLGQGPEFLTYFQNEAQLEKSRLLSDRFSAERPKGSFSTLEIQRTEQGDSAMYLCASSLESGGAFFGQGTRLTVV.

CDR3 DNA sequence: TGTGCCAGCAGTTTAACGGCACACCTTCGGGGGAATGAGCAGTTCTTC. It yields the protein CASSLTAHLRGNEQFF. V is TRBV27 and J is TRBJ2-1, with D perhaps matching TRBD2 (6 bases). The CDR3 has 16 residues. The V gene's germline CDR1 is MNHEY and CDR2 SMNVEV (reference sequence). The ends were cut back, 2 bases at V and 7 bases at J, with 18 bases in the middle.

This chain links TRBV2 with TRBJ2-3; a weak D match, TRBD1 (5 bases). The CDR3 runs to 14 residues. Germline V gene data show CDR1 as SNHLY and CDR2 as FYNNEI. Trimming removed 6 bases at V and 0 bases at J, with 10 bases between. The CDR3 nucleotides are TGTGCCAGCAGAGGACAAATTAGCACAGATACGCAGTATTTT. It codes for CASRGQISTDTQYF.

This clone was picked up a small number of times. The chain recombines TRBV18 with TRBJ2-7, with 7 bases identical to TRBD1. The germline CDR1 and CDR2 sequences are KGHSH and LQKENI. The CDR3 runs 17 residues. V lost 4 bases, J lost 1 base, and 13 bases stayed unmatched. The CDR3 loop is CASSLGLLDRTSYEQYF. Written as DNA, the CDR3 is TGTGCCAGCTCACTGGGTCTACTGGACAGGACTTCCTACGAGCAGTACTTC. Using reference TRBV18 and TRBJ2-7 for the parts outside the CDR3, the full variable domain is NAGVMQNPRHLVRRRGQEARLRCSPMKGHSHVYWYRQLPEEGLKFMVYLQKENIIDESGMPKERFSAEFPKEGPSILRIQQVVRGDSAAYFCASSLGLLDRTSYEQYFGPGTRLTVT.

The chain links TRBV11-2 to TRBJ1-3; D ambiguous. Between the trimmed V and J ends, which lost 5 bases and 4 bases, there was a span of 15 bases. Germline-derived CDR1 and CDR2 are SGHAT and FQNNGV. CDR3 length: 15 amino acids. This CDR3 is CASSPFSPGGNTIYF. In DNA, the CDR3 is TGTGCCAGCAGCCCTTTTTCCCCGGGGGGAAACACCATATATTTT.